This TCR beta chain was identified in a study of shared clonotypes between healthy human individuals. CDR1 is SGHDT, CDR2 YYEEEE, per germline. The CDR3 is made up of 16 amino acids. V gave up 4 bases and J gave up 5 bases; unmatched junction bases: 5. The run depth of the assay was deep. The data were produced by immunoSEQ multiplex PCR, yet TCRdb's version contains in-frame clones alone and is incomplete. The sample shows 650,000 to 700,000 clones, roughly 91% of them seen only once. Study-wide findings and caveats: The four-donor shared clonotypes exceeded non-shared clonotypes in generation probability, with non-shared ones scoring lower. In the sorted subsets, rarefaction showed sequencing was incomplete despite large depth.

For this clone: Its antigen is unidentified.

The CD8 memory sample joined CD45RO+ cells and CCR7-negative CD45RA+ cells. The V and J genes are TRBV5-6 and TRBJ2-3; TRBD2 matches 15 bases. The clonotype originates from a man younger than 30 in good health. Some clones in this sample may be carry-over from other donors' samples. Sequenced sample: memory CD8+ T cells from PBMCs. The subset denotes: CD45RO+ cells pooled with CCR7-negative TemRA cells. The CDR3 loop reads CASSKGLAGGIDTQYF. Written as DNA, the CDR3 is TGTGCCAGCAGCAAGGGACTAGCGGGAGGTATAGATACGCAGTATTTT.